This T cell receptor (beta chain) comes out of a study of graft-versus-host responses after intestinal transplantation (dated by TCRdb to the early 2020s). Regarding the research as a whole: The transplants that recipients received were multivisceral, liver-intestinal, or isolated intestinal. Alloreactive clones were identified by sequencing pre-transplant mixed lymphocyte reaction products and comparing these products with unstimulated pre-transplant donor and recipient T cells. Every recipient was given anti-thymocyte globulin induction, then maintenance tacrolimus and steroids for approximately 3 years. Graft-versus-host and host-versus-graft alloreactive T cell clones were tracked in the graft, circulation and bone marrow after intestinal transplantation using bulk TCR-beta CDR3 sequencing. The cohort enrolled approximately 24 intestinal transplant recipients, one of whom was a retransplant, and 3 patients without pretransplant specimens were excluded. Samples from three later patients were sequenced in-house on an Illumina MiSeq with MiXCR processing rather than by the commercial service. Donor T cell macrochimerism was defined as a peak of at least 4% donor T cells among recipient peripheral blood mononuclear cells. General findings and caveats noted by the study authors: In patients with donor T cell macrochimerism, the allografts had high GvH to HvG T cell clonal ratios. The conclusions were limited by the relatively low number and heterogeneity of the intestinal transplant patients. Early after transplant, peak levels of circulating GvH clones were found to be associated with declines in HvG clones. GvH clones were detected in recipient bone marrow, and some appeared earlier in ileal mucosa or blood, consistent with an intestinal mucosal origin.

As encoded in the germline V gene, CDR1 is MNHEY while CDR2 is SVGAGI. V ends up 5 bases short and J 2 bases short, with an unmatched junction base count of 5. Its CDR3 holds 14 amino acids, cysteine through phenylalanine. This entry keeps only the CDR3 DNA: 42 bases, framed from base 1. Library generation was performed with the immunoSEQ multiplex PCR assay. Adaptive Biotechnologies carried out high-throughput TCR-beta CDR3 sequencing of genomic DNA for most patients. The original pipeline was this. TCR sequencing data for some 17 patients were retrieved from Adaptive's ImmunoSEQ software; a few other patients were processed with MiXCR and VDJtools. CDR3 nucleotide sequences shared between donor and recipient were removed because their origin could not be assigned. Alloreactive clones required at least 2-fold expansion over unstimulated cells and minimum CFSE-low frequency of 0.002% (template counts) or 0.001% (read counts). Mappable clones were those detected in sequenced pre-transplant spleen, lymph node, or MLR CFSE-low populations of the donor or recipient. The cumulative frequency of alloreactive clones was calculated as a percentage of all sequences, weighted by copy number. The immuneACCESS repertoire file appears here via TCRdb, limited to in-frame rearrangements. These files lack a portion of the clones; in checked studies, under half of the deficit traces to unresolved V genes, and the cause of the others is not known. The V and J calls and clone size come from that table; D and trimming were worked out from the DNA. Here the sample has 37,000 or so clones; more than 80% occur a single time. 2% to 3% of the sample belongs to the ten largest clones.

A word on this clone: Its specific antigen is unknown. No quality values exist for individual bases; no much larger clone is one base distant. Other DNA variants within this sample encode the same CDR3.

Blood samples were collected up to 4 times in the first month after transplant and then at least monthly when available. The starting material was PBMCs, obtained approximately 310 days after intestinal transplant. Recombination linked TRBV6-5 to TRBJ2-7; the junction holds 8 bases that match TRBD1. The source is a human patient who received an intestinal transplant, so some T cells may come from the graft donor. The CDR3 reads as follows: CASSPGQETYEQYF. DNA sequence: TGTGCCAGCAGTCCGGGACAGGAGACCTACGAGCAGTACTTC.